Sequencing of this T cell receptor beta chain was carried out in a study of response to subunit inactivated influenza vaccine. Study-wide results and caveats: Each seasonal flu vaccination may recruit only limited new T cells, authors suggested.

On this clonotype: Its antigen is still unknown.

The CDR3 loop spans 15 amino acids. Trimming stripped 3 bases from V and 0 bases from J, with 8 bases between. MiXCR, run by TCRdb on the RT-PCR reads, gives a single entry per CDR3 protein. The data hold fewer than 700,000 distinct CDR3 sequences, with roughly 13% observed a single time. The chain joins TRBV12-3 or TRBV12-4 to TRBJ2-2; D gene ambiguous. The specimen was PBMCs from blood, collected roughly 48 days after vaccination. The receptor comes from a man aged 50 or older who received an inactivated influenza vaccine. This CDR3 reads CASSFGWANTGELFF. The CDR3 nucleotides read TGTGCCAGCAGTTTTGGATGGGCGAACACCGGGGAGCTGTTTTTT.